This T cell receptor (beta chain) was captured by sequencing in a study of T cells expressing NK-cell markers. Study overall: According to the study, TCR beta repertoires originated from sorted CD3+CD56+NKG2C+, CD3+CD56+NKG2C- and CD3+CD56-NKG2C+ T cells.

The CDR3 runs to 14 residues. The germline V gene has CDR1 SGHTA and CDR2 FQGNSA. Reanalyzing the 5' RACE reads, TCRdb keeps one entry per CDR3 protein, without DNA. The repertoire table contains 550,000 or so distinct CDR3 sequences. This clonotype was obtained from a man aged 18 to 35 in good health. The chain uses TRBV7-2 and TRBJ1-5; TCRdb names TRBD1, which stays unverified in the absence of DNA. Sequenced input: blood T cells: a sorted CD56 or NKG2C T cell subset, CD4+ or CD8+ T cells, or bulk PBMC T cells (not recorded which). CDR3 loop: CASSPDRLNQPQHF.